These 21 T cell receptor beta chains share one sample of origin, sequenced in a study of blood T cell repertoires in COVID-19. Here immunoSEQ multiplex PCR was the method, and the copy in TCRdb shows in-frame clones only, minus some. The sample consists of 100,000 to 150,000 clones, 65% to 90% of them appearing once. The sample taken for sequencing was peripheral blood. Receptors were obtained from an elderly woman with acute or convalescent COVID-19.

The V gene is TRBV6-5, the J gene TRBJ1-5; D perhaps matches TRBD1 (5 bases). V was shortened by 6 bases and J by 1 base, with 13 bases between the two germline ends. This CDR3 is 15 amino acids long. Looked up from germline, CDR1 is MNHEY and CDR2 is SVGAGI. In DNA form, the CDR3 reads TGTGCCAGCAGGTTGACAGTGGTAAGCAATCAGCCCCAGCATTTT. This codes for CASRLTVVSNQPQHF.

The genes are TRBV7-3 and TRBJ1-1; unclear D gene. Deletions cut 7 bases from V and 1 base from J, with 10 bases between. This CDR3 spans 13 amino acids. Germline V gives CDR1 SGHTA, CDR2 FQGTGA. The CDR3 region is CASTQIKNTEAFF. CDR3 coding DNA: TGTGCCAGCACACAGATAAAGAACACTGAAGCTTTCTTT.

The table lists this clone with a count of one. This chain links TRBV5-4 with TRBJ2-1; 7 bases align to TRBD1. The germline gives CDR1 SGHNT, CDR2 YYREEE (reference sequence). The trim removed 3 bases at V and 7 bases at J, leaving 13 bases unmatched. The CDR3 is 16 residues long. CDR3 sequence: CASSSPPVDRVNEQFF. For the CDR3, the DNA is TGTGCCAGCAGCTCCCCCCCGGTAGACAGGGTAAATGAGCAGTTCTTC.

The genes are TRBV28 and TRBJ2-2, with 7 bases lining up with TRBD1. V lost 2 bases to trimming and J lost 6 bases; unmatched junction nucleotides: 3. Germline V lookup: CDR1 MDHEN, CDR2 SYDVKM. The CDR3 is 14 amino acids. The CDR3 nucleotides read TGTGCCAGCAGTTTAACGCAGGGGGCCGGGGAGCTGTTTTTT. Protein sequence: CASSLTQGAGELFF. The full variable domain, completed using reference TRBV28 and TRBJ2-2, is DVKVTQSSRYLVKRTGEKVFLECVQDMDHENMFWYRQDPGLGLRLIYFSYDVKMKEKGDIPEGYSVSREKKERFSLILESASTNQTSMYLCASSLTQGAGELFFGEGSRLTVL.

V gene TRBV28 combines with J gene TRBJ2-1; weak D call: TRBD2 (7 bases). The CDR3 covers 15 residues. The V gene lost 7 bases and the J gene lost 4 bases, with 17 bases spanning the gap. Germline values: CDR1 MDHEN, CDR2 SYDVKM. The CDR3 sequence is CASTKGGIGYNEQFF. The CDR3 DNA follows: TGTGCCAGCACTAAGGGGGGGATAGGGTACAATGAGCAGTTCTTC.

The chain uses TRBV27 and TRBJ1-2, with 9 bases identical to TRBD1. Germline values: CDR1 MNHEY, CDR2 SMNVEV (reference sequence). This CDR3 has 13 amino acids. V shed 6 bases, J shed 8 bases, and the junction held 7 bases outside the gene matches. CDR3 region: CASRLQGAGGYTF. The CDR3 DNA reads as TGTGCCAGCAGATTACAGGGGGCAGGCGGCTACACCTTC.

The J gene is TRBJ2-2, the V gene TRBV4-3, with 8 bases fitting TRBD1. V lost 0 bases to trimming and J lost 2 bases; unmatched junction nucleotides: 5. CDR1 LGHNA and CDR2 YSLEER come from the germline V gene. The CDR3 is 17 amino acids. CDR3: CASSQDRTGYNTGELFF. CDR3 DNA sequence: TGCGCCAGCAGCCAAGATAGGACAGGGTACAACACCGGGGAGCTGTTTTTT.

CDR3 nucleotides: TGCGCCAGCAGCACCGGACAGGATTACAATGAGCAGTTCTTC. Encoded protein: CASSTGQDYNEQFF. This chain uses TRBV5-1 with TRBJ2-1, with 7 bases that match TRBD1. CDR1 SGHRS and CDR2 YFSETQ come from the germline V gene. V gave up 4 bases and J gave up 4 bases; unmatched junction bases: 5. The CDR3 sequence is 14 residues long.

J is TRBJ1-2 and V is TRBV29-1; TRBD1 agrees at 7 bases. The V segment lost 8 bases and the J segment 5 bases; nucleotides outside the gene matches: 11. From germline, CDR1 is SQVTM and CDR2 ANQGSEA. This CDR3 has 13 residues. CDR3 in amino acids: CSIWTGDLYGYTF. CDR3 DNA: TGCAGCATCTGGACAGGAGATTTATATGGCTACACCTTC.

The chain links TRBV19 to TRBJ1-1, with 7 bases lining up with TRBD1. There are 16 residues in the CDR3. The ends lost 7 bases at V and 3 bases at J; junction bases unmatched: 14. Germline CDR1 and CDR2: LNHDA and SQIVND (reference sequence). The CDR3 spells CASMAGERGRYTEAFF. The CDR3 nucleotides read TGTGCCAGTATGGCCGGGGAAAGGGGGCGGTACACTGAAGCTTTCTTT.

The V call is TRBV7-6, the J call TRBJ1-2, with a possible D match to TRBD1 (5 bases). V was shortened by 1 base and J by 4 bases, with 13 bases between the two germline ends. This CDR3 is 15 amino acids long. Germline V gene lookup returns CDR1 SGHVS and CDR2 FNYEAQ. Here the CDR3 reads CASSLETATSYGYTF. Written as DNA, the CDR3 is TGTGCCAGCAGCTTAGAGACAGCAACTTCCTATGGCTACACCTTC.

V is TRBV7-6 and J is TRBJ1-3; D call uncertain. The germline V gene has CDR1 SGHVS and CDR2 FNYEAQ. Trimming removed 4 bases at V and 0 bases at J, with 10 bases between. CDR3 size: 15 residues. The CDR3 loop is CASSSPWASGNTIYF. The CDR3 DNA sequence: TGTGCCAGCAGCTCTCCGTGGGCCTCTGGAAACACCATATATTTT.

The chain is built from TRBV5-1 and TRBJ1-1; D possibly corresponds to TRBD1 (5 bases). The CDR3 consists of 14 residues. The ends were cut back, 1 base at V and 0 bases at J, with 7 bases in the middle. The germline gives CDR1 SGHRS, CDR2 YFSETQ. The CDR3 DNA reads TGCGCCAGCAGCTTGACAGGTCTGAACACTGAAGCTTTCTTT. Its protein is CASSLTGLNTEAFF.

The rearrangement links TRBV3-1 (or the pseudogene TRBV3-2) to TRBJ1-1; D gene unclear. Germline V gene lookup returns CDR1 LGHDT and CDR2 YNNKEL (reference sequence). The CDR3 sequence is 14 residues long. V gave up 2 bases and J gave up 0 bases, with 7 bases separating them. CDR3 loop: CASSQPGLNTEAFF. The CDR3 coding sequence is TGTGCCAGCAGCCAACCGGGTTTGAACACTGAAGCTTTCTTT.

V and J are TRBV7-9 and TRBJ2-3; 10 bases fit TRBD1. J lost 2 bases, V lost 1 base, and 3 bases had no gene match. The CDR3 runs to 16 residues. Germline CDR1 reads SEHNR; CDR2 reads FQNEAQ (reference sequence). The CDR3 bases are TGTGCCAGCAGCTTAGGCGGGACAGGGGCCACAGATACGCAGTATTTT. This codes for CASSLGGTGATDTQYF.

This clone was seen only once. The chain couples TRBV3-1 (or the pseudogene TRBV3-2) to TRBJ2-2; TRBD2 matches at 7 bases. CDR3 length: 15 residues. J was trimmed by 5 bases and V by 3 bases; bases with no gene match: 6. CDR1 and CDR2 from the germline V gene are LGHDT and YNNKEL (reference sequence). The CDR3 loop reads CASSHLAVDTGELFF. CDR3 in DNA: TGTGCCAGCAGCCATCTAGCGGTGGATACCGGGGAGCTGTTTTTT.

This rearrangement joins TRBV4-1 to TRBJ2-2, with 8 bases matching TRBD1. The V gene end was trimmed by 3 bases and the J gene end by 5 bases; junction bases not matched to a gene: 5. The CDR3 sequence is 15 residues long. The germline V gene encodes CDR1 MGHRA and CDR2 YSYEKL. CDR3 protein: CASSHGQGGTGELFF. In DNA form, the CDR3 reads TGCGCCAGCAGCCACGGACAGGGTGGGACCGGGGAGCTGTTTTTT.

V is TRBV29-1 and J is TRBJ2-7; tentatively, D is TRBD1 (8 bases). Trimming left V 7 bases short and J 6 bases short, with 16 bases between. CDR1 is SQVTM and CDR2 is ANQGSEA in the germline V gene. The CDR3 runs 12 residues. The DNA for the CDR3 is TGCAGCGCTAACAGGGGGGGCTCCGAGCAGTACTTC. Translating gives CSANRGGSEQYF.

The chain has TRBV4-1 and TRBJ1-2, with D possibly matching TRBD1 (6 bases). Trimming took 0 bases from V and 4 from J, leaving 18 bases between them. Germline V CDR1 and CDR2: MGHRA, YSYEKL. The CDR3 covers 17 residues. CDR3 loop: CASSQDWSRGGTYGYTF. CDR3 sequence (DNA): TGCGCCAGCAGCCAAGACTGGAGCAGGGGCGGTACCTATGGCTACACCTTC.

The gene calls are TRBV7-9 and TRBJ1-5; D unresolved. Germline CDR1 is SEHNR and CDR2 is FQNEAQ (reference sequence). This CDR3 contains 12 residues. V was pared by 3 bases and J by 5 bases, with 5 bases between. CDR3: CASSFEDQPQHF. The CDR3 DNA sequence: TGTGCCAGCAGCTTCGAGGATCAGCCCCAGCATTTT. The full variable domain, with the rest looked up from reference TRBV7-9 and TRBJ1-5, is DTGVSQNPRHKITKRGQNVTFRCDPISEHNRLYWYRQTLGQGPEFLTYFQNEAQLEKSRLLSDRFSAERPKGSFSTLEIQRTEQGDSAMYLCASSFEDQPQHFGDGTRLSIL.

The chain has TRBV19 and TRBJ1-5, with 7 bases fitting TRBD1. Trimming removed 3 bases from V and 7 bases from J; junction bases left unmatched: 6. Per germline, CDR1 LNHDA and CDR2 SQIVND (reference sequence). CDR3 length: 14 amino acids. The CDR3 protein is CASSIAGGDQPQHF. The CDR3 DNA is TGTGCCAGTAGTATTGCAGGGGGAGACCAGCCCCAGCATTTT.